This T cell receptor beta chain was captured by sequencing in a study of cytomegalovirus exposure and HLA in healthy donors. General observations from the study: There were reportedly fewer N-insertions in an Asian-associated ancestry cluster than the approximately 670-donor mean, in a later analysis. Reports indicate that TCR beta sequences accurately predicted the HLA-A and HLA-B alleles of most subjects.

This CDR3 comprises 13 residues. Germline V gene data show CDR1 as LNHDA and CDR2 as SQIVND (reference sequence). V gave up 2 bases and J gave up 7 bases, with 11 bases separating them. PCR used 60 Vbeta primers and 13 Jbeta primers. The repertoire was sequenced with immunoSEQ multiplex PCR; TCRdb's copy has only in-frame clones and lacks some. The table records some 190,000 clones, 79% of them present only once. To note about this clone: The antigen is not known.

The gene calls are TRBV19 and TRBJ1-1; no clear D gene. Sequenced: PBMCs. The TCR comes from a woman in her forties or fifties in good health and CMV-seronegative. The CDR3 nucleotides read TGTGCCAGTAGTATATTAGGGAGGAGTGAAGCTTTCTTT. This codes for CASSILGRSEAFF.